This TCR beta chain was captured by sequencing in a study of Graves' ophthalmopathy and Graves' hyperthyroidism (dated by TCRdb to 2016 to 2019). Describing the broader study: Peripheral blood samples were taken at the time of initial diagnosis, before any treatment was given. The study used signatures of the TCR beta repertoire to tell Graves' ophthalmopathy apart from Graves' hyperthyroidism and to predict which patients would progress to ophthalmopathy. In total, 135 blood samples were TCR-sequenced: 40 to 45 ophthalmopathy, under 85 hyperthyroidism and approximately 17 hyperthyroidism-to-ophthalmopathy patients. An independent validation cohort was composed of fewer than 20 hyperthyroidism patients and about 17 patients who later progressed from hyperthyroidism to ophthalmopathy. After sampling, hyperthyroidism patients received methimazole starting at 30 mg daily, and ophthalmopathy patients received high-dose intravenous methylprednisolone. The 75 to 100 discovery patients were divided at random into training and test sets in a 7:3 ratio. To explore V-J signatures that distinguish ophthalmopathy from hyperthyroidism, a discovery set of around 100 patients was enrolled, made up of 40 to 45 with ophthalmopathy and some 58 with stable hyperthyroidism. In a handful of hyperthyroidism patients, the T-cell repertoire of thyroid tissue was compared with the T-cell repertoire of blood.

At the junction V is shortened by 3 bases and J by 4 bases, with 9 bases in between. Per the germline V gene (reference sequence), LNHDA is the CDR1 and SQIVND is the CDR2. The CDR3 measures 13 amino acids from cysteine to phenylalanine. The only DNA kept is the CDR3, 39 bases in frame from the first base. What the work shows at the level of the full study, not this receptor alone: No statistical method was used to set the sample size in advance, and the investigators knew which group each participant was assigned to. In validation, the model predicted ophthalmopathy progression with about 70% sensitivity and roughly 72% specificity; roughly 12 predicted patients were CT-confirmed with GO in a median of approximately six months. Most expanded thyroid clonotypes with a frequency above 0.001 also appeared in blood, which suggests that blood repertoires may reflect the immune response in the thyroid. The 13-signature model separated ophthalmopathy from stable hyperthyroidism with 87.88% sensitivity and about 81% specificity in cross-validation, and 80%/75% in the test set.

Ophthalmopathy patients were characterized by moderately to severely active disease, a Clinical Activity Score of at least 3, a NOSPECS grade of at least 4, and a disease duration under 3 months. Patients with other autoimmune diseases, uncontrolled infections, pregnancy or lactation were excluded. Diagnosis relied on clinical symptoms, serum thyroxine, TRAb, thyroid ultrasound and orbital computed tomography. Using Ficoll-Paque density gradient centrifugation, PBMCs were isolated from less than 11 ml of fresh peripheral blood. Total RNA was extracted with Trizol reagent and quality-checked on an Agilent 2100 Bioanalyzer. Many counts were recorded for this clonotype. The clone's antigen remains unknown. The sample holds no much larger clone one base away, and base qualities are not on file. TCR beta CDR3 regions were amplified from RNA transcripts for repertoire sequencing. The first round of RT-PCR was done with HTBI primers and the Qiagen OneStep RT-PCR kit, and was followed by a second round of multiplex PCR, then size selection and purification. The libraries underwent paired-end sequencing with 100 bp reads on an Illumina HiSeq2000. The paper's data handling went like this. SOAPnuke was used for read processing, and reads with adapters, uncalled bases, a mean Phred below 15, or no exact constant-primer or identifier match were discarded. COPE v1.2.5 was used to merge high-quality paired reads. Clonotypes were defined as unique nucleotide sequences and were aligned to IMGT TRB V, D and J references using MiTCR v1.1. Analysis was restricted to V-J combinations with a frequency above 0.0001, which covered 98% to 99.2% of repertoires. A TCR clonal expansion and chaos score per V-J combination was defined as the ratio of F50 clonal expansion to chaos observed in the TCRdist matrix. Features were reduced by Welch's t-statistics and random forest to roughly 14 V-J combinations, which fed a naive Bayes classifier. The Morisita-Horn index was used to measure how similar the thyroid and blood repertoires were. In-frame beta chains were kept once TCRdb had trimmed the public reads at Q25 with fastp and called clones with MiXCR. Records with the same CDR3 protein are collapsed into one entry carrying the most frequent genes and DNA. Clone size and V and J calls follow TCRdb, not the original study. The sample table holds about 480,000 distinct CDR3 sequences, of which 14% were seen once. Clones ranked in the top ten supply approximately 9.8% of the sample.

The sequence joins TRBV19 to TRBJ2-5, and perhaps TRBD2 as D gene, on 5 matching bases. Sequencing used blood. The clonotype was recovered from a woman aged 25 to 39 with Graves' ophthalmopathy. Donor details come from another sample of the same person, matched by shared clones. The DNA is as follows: TGTGCCAGTAGTATCGGCGAGGGAGAGACCCAGTACTTC. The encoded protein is CASSIGEGETQYF.